This record concerns one T cell receptor (beta chain) sequence. Its target is unknown. The repertoire was sequenced with immunoSEQ multiplex PCR; TCRdb's copy has only in-frame clones and lacks some. The profile shows 2,000 to 3,000 clones, roughly four fifths of them singletons. The sample originates from a study of immune cell composition in non-small cell lung cancer. Looking at the study overall: Histologic subtype was mainly adenocarcinoma or squamous cell carcinoma.

The CDR3 is made up of 16 amino acids. Trimming took 2 bases from V and 1 from J; bases not matched to a gene: 3. The germline gives CDR1 SGHVS, CDR2 FQNEAQ. Findings and limits, study-wide: Tumour-associated clones >0.5% occurred in roughly 30% of adenocarcinomas, about 80% of squamous. Tumour TCR-beta clonality showed no significant link to smoking pack-years.

Another study also made use of these data, one on CD4 T cells in lung cancer. This second report adds: CD4+ clones recognizing candidate mutation-encoded neoepitopes were isolated from blood.

V is TRBV7-8 and J is TRBJ2-3; 10 nucleotides align to TRBD2. The receptor's source is a human donor with non-small cell lung cancer. Sequences were obtained from lung tumor tissue. The CDR3 DNA sequence: TGTGCCAGCAGCTTACTAGCGGGAGAGGGCACAGATACGCAGTATTTT. This gives the protein CASSLLAGEGTDTQYF.